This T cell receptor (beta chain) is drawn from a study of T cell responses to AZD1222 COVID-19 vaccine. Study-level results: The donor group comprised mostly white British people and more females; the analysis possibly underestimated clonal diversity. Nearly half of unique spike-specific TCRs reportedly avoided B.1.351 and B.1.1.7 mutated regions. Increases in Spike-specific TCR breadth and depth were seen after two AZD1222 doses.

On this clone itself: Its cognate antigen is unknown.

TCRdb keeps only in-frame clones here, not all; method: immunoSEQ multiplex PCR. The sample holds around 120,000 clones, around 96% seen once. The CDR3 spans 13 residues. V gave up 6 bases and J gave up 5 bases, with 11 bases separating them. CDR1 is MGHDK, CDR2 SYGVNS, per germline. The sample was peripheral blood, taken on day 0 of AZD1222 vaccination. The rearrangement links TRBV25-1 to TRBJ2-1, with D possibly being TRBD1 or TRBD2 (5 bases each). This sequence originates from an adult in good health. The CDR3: CASRGTQNNEQFF. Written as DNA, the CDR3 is TGTGCCAGCAGAGGGACCCAGAACAATGAGCAGTTCTTC.